This record covers a single T cell receptor beta chain. This record belongs to a study of OX40 agonist ivuxolimab in advanced cancers. Overall study context: Earlier anti-PD-1, anti-PD-L1 or anti-CTLA-4 therapy was permitted; over 35% had received some.

Clones were sequenced by immunoSEQ multiplex PCR, and TCRdb holds only the in-frame ones, with some missing. The sample includes 73,000 or so clones, roughly 90% seen only once; the top ten take approximately 0.79%. Trimming cost V 4 bases and J 0 bases, with 5 bases left between them. Germline assignment: CDR1 SGHTA and CDR2 FQGTGA. This CDR3 is 13 amino acids long. The receptor was derived from an adult with an advanced solid tumor such as melanoma, head and neck, liver or kidney cancer. The sequenced sample was CD4+ or CD8+ T cells sorted from blood, obtained in a trial of the OX40 agonist ivuxolimab. The chain joins TRBV7-3 to TRBJ2-3; D remains ambiguous. The CDR3 DNA sequence: TGTGCCAGCAGCTCGACTAGCACAGATACGCAGTATTTT. It specifies CASSSTSTDTQYF.